This T cell receptor beta chain was captured by sequencing in a study of Graves' ophthalmopathy and Graves' hyperthyroidism. Study-wide results and caveats: A model of 13 signatures distinguished ophthalmopathy from stable hyperthyroidism at approximately 88% sensitivity and about 80% specificity.

Using RNA transcripts, the TCR beta CDR3 regions were amplified. The first-round RT-PCR employed HTBI primers together with the Qiagen OneStep RT-PCR kit. A multiplex PCR was then performed as the second round. TCRdb called the multiplex PCR reads again in MiXCR, with one record for every CDR3 protein. In the table there are some 410,000 distinct CDR3 sequences, 20% to 25% of which are singletons. People with hyperthyroidism were aged 18 to 65 and newly diagnosed, under 2 months' duration. The V gene lost 4 bases and the J gene lost 2 bases, with 11 bases spanning the gap. Germline lookup yields CDR1 MNHNS and CDR2 SASEGT. The CDR3 covers 14 residues. This clonotype was counted many times. The antigen remains unidentified.

The TCR comes from a woman aged 18-35 years with stable Graves' hyperthyroidism. The chain carries TRBV6-1 and TRBJ2-5; a weak D match, TRBD2 (6 bases). The sequenced material came from peripheral blood. CDR3 amino acids: CASSAREPQETQYF. The CDR3 DNA reads as TGTGCCAGCAGTGCCCGGGAGCCTCAAGAGACCCAGTACTTC.